Listed below are T cell receptor beta chains from one sample, sequenced in a study of T cells in Graves' hyperthyroidism and ophthalmopathy. MiXCR, run by TCRdb on the multiplex PCR reads, gives a single entry per CDR3 protein. Of approximately 600,000 distinct CDR3 sequences in the sample, 14% are singletons; the top ten hold about 7%. Sequencing was carried out using blood. The receptors come from a young woman with Graves' ophthalmopathy. Both conserved end residues are part of each CDR3. A D gene is named only where the DNA matches it firmly. Clone sizes are given selectively: once, few, many, or a class where the clone is expanded.

CASSLEGRGRNEKLFF | TGCGCCAGCAGCTTGGAGGGCAGGGGTCGAAATGAAAAACTGTTTTTT | few | - | TRBJ1-4 | TRBV5-1
CASSDGGGSRLAGGPNEQFF | TGTGCCAGCAGCGACGGTGGAGGGTCTCGGCTAGCGGGAGGGCCTAATGAGCAGTTCTTC | - | TRBD2 | TRBJ2-1 | TRBV9
CASSPGRNNQPQHF | TGTGCCAGCAGCCCGGGACGTAACAATCAGCCCCAGCATTTT | many | - | TRBJ1-5 | TRBV12-3/TRBV12-4
CASSTFLNTGELFF | TGTGCCAGTAGTACGTTCTTGAACACCGGGGAGCTGTTTTTT | - | - | TRBJ2-2 | TRBV19
CATSRETNQPQHF | TGTGCCACCAGCAGAGAAACCAATCAGCCCCAGCATTTT | many | - | TRBJ1-5 | TRBV15
CASSYSTSSYNEQFF | TGTGCCAGCAGCTATTCCACGAGCTCCTACAATGAGCAGTTCTTC | many | - | TRBJ2-1 | TRBV7-9
CASSWTRTEGFGETQYF | TGCGCCAGCAGCTGGACCCGGACAGAGGGTTTTGGGGAGACCCAGTACTTC | - | - | TRBJ2-5 | TRBV5-1
CASSYSRGPINSPLHF | TGTGCCAGCAGTTACTCGAGGGGACCGATCAATTCACCCCTCCACTTT | few | - | TRBJ1-6 | TRBV6-6
CATRRWNQPQHF | TGTGCCACCAGACGCTGGAACCAGCCCCAGCATTTT | - | - | TRBJ1-5 | TRBV15
CASSSSGSPRETQYF | TGTGCCAGCAGCTCTAGCGGGAGTCCGCGAGAGACCCAGTACTTC | many | TRBD2 | TRBJ2-5 | TRBV7-2
CASSLNSRGTLMYQETQYF | TGTGCCAGCAGTTTAAATAGCCGCGGGACACTTATGTACCAAGAGACCCAGTACTTC | many | - | TRBJ2-5 | TRBV28
CASSRKRASGETQYF | TGTGCCAGCAGCCGCAAGAGGGCCTCCGGGGAGACCCAGTACTTC | - | - | TRBJ2-5 | TRBV3-1
CASRQEWGTEAFF | TGTGCCAGCAGACAGGAGTGGGGTACTGAAGCTTTCTTT | many | - | TRBJ1-1 | TRBV6-2/TRBV6-3
CASSSNRGYYNEQFF | TGTGCCAGCAGCTCGAACAGGGGCTATTACAATGAGCAGTTCTTC | many | TRBD1 | TRBJ2-1 | TRBV7-2
CASSSLGGTSGIPSSYNEQFF | TGTGCCAGCAGCTCCCTGGGGGGGACTAGCGGGATTCCGAGCTCCTACAATGAGCAGTTCTTC | few | TRBD2 | TRBJ2-1 | TRBV7-9
CASSYRAGGGGYTF | TGTGCCAGCAGTTACAGGGCAGGGGGCGGCGGCTACACCTTC | many | TRBD1 | TRBJ1-2 | TRBV6-6
CATIEKKQRLGANVLTF | TGTGCCACCATAGAAAAGAAACAACGCCTTGGGGCCAACGTCCTGACTTTC | - | - | TRBJ2-6 | TRBV15
CASSYSATLSYEQYF | TGTGCCAGCAGTTACTCTGCGACGTTATCCTACGAGCAGTACTTC | - | - | TRBJ2-7 | TRBV6-2/TRBV6-3
CSAKGLAGDEQYF | TGCAGTGCTAAGGGACTAGCGGGAGACGAGCAGTACTTC | many | TRBD2 | TRBJ2-7 | TRBV20-1
CSVEGQENTEAFF | TGCAGCGTTGAAGGGCAGGAGAACACTGAAGCTTTCTTT | many | - | TRBJ1-1 | TRBV29-1
CASSLGGDGGNQPQHF | TGTGCCAGCAGCTTAGGGGGGGACGGAGGCAATCAGCCCCAGCATTTT | - | - | TRBJ1-5 | TRBV13
CSAHTGDWVRETQYF | TGCAGTGCTCATACAGGGGATTGGGTCAGAGAGACCCAGTACTTC | few | TRBD1 | TRBJ2-5 | TRBV20-1
CASSTDPPDRFNQPQHF | TGTGCCAGCAGCACCGACCCGCCGGACCGGTTTAATCAGCCCCAGCATTTT | - | - | TRBJ1-5 | TRBV5-5
CAISEKGGNTIYF | TGTGCCATCAGTGAGAAGGGTGGAAACACCATATATTTT | - | - | TRBJ1-3 | TRBV10-3
CASSPFAVDSYNEQFF | TGTGCCAGCAGCCCCTTCGCGGTGGACAGCTACAATGAGCAGTTCTTC | many | - | TRBJ2-1 | TRBV5-5
CSARAQREGPVLPWRAKNIQYF | TGCAGTGCTAGAGCCCAGCGGGAGGGCCCGGTACTCCCTTGGCGAGCCAAAAACATTCAGTACTTC | - | TRBD2 | TRBJ2-4 | TRBV20-1